What follows is one T cell receptor (beta chain) and its context. This clonotype was seen a handful of times. What antigen it recognizes has not been identified. No clone much larger than this one lies a single base away; base qualities are absent. The CDR3 runs 15 residues from the cysteine to the phenylalanine. The entry retains the CDR3 DNA only, 45 bases that are in frame from base 1. Reading the germline V gene gives CDR1 SGHRS and CDR2 YFSETQ. The germline V end is reduced by 0 bases and the J end by 9 bases; junction bases left unmatched: 4. The sample belongs to a study of CD8 T cells in ankylosing spondylitis (dated 2017 in TCRdb). In the study overall: To find TCR variants linked to disease, the study profiled T cell receptor beta repertoires in ankylosing spondylitis patients and healthy donors. The full study cohort comprised 25 ankylosing spondylitis patients and 85 to 120 healthy donors. Peripheral blood was sampled, and synovial fluid was also collected from ankylosing spondylitis patients. Beyond this particular receptor, the publication reports: The disease-linked clones had a CD8+ phenotype and were found at relatively low frequencies in peripheral blood. Some of the motif variants had been reported before in the synovial fluid and blood of reactive arthritis patients, a finding that suggests common disease-initiation mechanisms. The disease-linked clones were reported to be significantly enriched in matched synovial fluid samples from ankylosing spondylitis patients. Blood from ankylosing spondylitis patients appeared to be characterized by a TCR beta motif made up of 8 or 9 highly homologous amino acid variants.

The run used an Illumina HiSeq 2500. Quantitative 5'-RACE with molecular barcodes was used to prepare TCR beta libraries. Turning to the authors' computational methods: Disease-linked TCR variants were identified with a new computational method built on a probabilistic model of VDJ rearrangement. TCRdb trimmed the raw reads at Q25, called clones with MiXCR and kept productive beta chains. Under each unique CDR3 protein, matching rows form one entry showing the most common genes and DNA. TCRdb's processing, not the authors' own work, is the source of the V and J calls. For this sample the table gives around 540,000 distinct CDR3 sequences, of which more than 9.5% were detected only once. The top ten hold under 7.5% of the sample.

The chain was built from TRBV5-1 and TRBJ1-6; the junction holds 9 bases that match TRBD1. The TCR sequence derives from a male donor with ankylosing spondylitis. The specimen was blood, either unsorted or a sorted T cell fraction (not recorded which). The base sequence is TGCGCCAGCAGCTTGGGCGGGACAGGGACTTCACCCCTCCACTTT. This gives the protein CASSLGGTGTSPLHF.